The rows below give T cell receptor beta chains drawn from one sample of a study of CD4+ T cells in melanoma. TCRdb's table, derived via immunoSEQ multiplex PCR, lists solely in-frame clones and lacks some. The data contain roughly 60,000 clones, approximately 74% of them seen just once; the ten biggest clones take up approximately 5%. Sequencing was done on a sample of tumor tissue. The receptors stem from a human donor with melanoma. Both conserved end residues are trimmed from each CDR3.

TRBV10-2	ASSDGHLNSVMNTEAF
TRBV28	ASSTRTGSPGTDTQY
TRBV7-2	ASSLRLDTGELF
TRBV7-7	ASSSSGLAGSNEQF
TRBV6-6	ASSSPGGVDEKLF
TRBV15	ATSSQTQYQETQY
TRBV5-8	ASSLPRTYQETQY
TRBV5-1	ASSPVGTEAF
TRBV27	ASSLDGSSGNTIY
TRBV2	ASSVGVGAQETQY
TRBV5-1	ASSAGGGGYNEQF
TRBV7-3	ASSSTVSSGANVLT
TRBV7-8	ASSFGTGVGNTIY
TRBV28	ASSPQATGYT
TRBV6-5	ASRPGVGTDTQY
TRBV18	ASSPAGNTEAF
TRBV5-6	ASRKTWTGMNTEAF
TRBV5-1	ASSTRLAGGGSYEQY
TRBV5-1	ASSLGDPLWTEAF
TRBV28	ASRTGGRWNGELF
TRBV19	ASSRGGFRETQY
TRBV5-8	ASSFRDRGLATEAF
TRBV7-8	ASSLGIGDITDTQY
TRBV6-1	ASIGENTIY
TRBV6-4	ASSADSGANVLT
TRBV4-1	ASSQDWLGGGGYGYT
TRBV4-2	ASSPRTATYEQY
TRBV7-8	ASSLVWDRGVYEQY
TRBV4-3	ASSQGQGANSEKLF
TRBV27	ASSRREGSRETQY
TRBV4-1	ASSHPQGSQPQH
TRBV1	TSSHAIVRKTYGYT
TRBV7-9	ASSLVGGNEQY
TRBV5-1	ASSLGQFYEQY
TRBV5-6	ASSFGSSTEAF
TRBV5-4	ASSFVAGGYT